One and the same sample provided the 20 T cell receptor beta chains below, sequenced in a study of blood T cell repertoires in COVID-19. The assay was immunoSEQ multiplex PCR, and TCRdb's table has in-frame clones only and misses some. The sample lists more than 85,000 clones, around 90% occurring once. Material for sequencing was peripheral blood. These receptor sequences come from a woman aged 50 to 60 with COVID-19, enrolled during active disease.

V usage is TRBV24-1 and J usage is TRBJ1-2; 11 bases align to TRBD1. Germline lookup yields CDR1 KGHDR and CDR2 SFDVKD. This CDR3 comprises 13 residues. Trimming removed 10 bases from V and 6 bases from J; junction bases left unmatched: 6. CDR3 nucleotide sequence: TGTGCCACTCGGGGACAGGGGGGACATGGCTACACCTTC. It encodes CATRGQGGHGYTF.

CDR3: CASSLTGTPQQETQYF. DNA for the CDR3: TGTGCCAGCAGCTTAACGGGGACTCCGCAACAAGAGACCCAGTACTTC. V is TRBV7-2 and J is TRBJ2-5; perhaps TRBD2 as D (6 bases). Germline V CDR1 and CDR2: SGHTA, FQGNSA. V dropped 2 bases and J dropped 2 bases, with 15 bases sitting between them. The CDR3 runs 16 residues.

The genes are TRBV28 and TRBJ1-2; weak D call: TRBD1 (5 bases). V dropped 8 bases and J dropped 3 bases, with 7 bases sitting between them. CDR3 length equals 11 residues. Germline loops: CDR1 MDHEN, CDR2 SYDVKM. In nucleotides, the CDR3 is TGTGCCAGCTCGGGGGACTATGGCTACACCTTC. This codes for CASSGDYGYTF.

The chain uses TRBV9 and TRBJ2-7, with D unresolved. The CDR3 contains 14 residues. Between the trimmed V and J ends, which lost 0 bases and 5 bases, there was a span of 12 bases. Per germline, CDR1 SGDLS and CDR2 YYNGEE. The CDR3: CASSVEDFRDEQYF. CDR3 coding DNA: TGTGCCAGCAGCGTAGAAGATTTCCGCGACGAGCAGTACTTC.

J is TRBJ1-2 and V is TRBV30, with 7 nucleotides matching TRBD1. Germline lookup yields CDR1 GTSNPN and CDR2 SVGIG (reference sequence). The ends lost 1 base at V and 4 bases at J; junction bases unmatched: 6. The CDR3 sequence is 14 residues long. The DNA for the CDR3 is TGTGCCTGGAGTGCAGCCAGGGGGACCTATGGCTACACCTTC. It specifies CAWSAARGTYGYTF.

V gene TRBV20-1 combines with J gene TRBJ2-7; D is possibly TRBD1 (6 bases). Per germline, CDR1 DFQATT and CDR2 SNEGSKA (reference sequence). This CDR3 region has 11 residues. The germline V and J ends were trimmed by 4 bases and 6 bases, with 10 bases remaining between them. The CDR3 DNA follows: TGCAGTGCTAACAGGGACGGCGAGCAGTACTTC. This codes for CSANRDGEQYF.

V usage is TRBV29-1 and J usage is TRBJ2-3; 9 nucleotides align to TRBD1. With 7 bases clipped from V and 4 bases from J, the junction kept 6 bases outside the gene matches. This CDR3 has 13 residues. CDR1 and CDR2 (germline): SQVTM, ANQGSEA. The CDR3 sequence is CSARRQGADTQYF. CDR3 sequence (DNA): TGCAGCGCCAGACGACAGGGGGCAGATACGCAGTATTTT.

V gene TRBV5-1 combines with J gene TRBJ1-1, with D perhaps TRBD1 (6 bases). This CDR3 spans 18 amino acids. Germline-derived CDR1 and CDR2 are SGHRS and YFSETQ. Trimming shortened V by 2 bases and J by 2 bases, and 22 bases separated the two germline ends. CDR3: CASSFFNFPGAGNTEAFF. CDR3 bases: TGCGCCAGCAGCTTTTTCAACTTTCCAGGGGCCGGAAACACTGAAGCTTTCTTT. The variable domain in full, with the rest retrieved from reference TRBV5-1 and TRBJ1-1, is KAGVTQTPRYLIKTRGQQVTLSCSPISGHRSVSWYQQTPGQGLQFLFEYFSETQRNKGNFPGRFSGRQFSNSRSEMNVSTLELGDSALYLCASSFFNFPGAGNTEAFFGQGTRLTVV.

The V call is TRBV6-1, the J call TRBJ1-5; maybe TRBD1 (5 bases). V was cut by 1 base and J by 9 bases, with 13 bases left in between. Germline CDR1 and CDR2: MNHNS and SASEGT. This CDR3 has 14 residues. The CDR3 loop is CASSEVGAQGPQHF. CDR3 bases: TGTGCCAGCAGTGAAGTAGGGGCCCAGGGGCCCCAGCATTTT.

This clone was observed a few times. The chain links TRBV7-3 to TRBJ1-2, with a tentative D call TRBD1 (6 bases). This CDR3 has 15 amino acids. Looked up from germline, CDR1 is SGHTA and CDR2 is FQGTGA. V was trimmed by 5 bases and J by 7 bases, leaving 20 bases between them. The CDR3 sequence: CASSTRNTGLSGYTF. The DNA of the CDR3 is TGTGCCAGCAGCACCCGAAACACAGGGTTGAGTGGCTACACCTTC.

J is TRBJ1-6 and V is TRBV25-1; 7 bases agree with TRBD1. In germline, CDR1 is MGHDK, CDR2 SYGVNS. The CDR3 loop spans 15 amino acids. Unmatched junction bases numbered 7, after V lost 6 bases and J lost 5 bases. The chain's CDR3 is CASRKTGTNNSPLHF. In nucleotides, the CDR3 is TGTGCCAGCAGGAAGACAGGGACCAATAATTCACCCCTCCACTTT. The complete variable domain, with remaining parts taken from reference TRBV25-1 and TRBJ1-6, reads EADIYQTPRYLVIGTGKKITLECSQTMGHDKMYWYQQDPGMELHLIHYSYGVNSTEKGDLSSESTVSRIRTEHFPLTLESARPSHTSQYLCASRKTGTNNSPLHFGNGTRLTVT.

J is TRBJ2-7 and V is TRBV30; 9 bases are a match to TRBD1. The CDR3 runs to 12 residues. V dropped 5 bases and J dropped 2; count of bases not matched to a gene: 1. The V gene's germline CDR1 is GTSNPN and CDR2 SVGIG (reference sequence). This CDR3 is CAWGQGPYEQYF. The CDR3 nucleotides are TGTGCCTGGGGACAGGGGCCCTACGAGCAGTACTTC.

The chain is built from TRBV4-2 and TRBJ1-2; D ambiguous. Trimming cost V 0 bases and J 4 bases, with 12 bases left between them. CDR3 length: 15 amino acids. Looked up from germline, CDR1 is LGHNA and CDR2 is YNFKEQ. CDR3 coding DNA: TGTGCCAGCAGCCAAGAGGAGGTCTCGGGCTATGGCTACACCTTC. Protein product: CASSQEEVSGYGYTF.

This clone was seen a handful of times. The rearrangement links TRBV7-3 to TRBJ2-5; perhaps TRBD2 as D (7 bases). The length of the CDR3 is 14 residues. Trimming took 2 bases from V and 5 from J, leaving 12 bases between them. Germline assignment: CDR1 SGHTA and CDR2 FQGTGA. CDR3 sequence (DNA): TGTGCCAGCAGCTTAGAGGGGGGGATGGAGACCCAGTACTTC. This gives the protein CASSLEGGMETQYF.

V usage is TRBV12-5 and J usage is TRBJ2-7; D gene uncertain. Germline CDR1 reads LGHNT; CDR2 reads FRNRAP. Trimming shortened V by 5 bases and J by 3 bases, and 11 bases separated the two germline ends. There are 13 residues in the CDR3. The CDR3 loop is CASGASIVYEQYF. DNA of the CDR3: TGTGCTAGTGGTGCCTCGATAGTCTACGAGCAGTACTTC.

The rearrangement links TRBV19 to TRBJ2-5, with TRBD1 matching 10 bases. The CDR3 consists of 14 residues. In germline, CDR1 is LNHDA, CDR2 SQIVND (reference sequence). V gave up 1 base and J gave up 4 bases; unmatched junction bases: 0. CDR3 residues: CASSIGQGAETQYF. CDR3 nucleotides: TGTGCCAGTAGTATAGGACAGGGGGCAGAGACCCAGTACTTC.

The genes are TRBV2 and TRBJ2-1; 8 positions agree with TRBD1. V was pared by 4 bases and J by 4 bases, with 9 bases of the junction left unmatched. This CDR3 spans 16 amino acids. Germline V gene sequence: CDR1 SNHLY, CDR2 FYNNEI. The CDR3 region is CASSGRLGQGYNEQFF. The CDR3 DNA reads TGTGCCAGCAGTGGTAGATTAGGACAGGGATACAATGAGCAGTTCTTC.

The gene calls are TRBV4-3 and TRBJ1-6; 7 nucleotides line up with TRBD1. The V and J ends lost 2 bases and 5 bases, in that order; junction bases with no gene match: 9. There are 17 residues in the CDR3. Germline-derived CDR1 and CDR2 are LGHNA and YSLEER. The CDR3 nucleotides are TGCGCCAGCAGCCAACGGACAGGAGGTACCGATAATTCACCCCTCCACTTT. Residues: CASSQRTGGTDNSPLHF.

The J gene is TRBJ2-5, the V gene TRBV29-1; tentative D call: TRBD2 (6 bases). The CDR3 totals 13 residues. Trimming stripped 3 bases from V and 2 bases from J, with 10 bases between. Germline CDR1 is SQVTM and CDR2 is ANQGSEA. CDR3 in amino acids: CSVEGDSQETQYF. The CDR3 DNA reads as TGCAGCGTTGAGGGGGACTCACAAGAGACCCAGTACTTC.

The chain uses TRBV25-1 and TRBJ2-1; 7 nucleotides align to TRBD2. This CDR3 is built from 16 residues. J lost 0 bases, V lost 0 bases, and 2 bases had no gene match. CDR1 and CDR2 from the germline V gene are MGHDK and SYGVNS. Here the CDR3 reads CASSEYSGGSYNEQFF. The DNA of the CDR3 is TGTGCCAGCAGTGAATATTCGGGGGGCTCCTACAATGAGCAGTTCTTC.